This T cell receptor beta chain originates from a study of cytomegalovirus exposure and HLA in healthy donors (dated by TCRdb to 2017 to 2019). With respect to the entire study: An earlier analysis of 587 of the donors reported over 250 Gb of sequence data and 95 million to 120 million unique TCR beta sequences obtained from around 180 million T cells. The aim of the study was to test whether cataloging public T cell receptors could identify signatures of past pathogen exposure. Every discovery cohort repertoire had been produced on one sequencing platform. The number of typed donors differed by locus: about 620-640 for A, B, C, DRB1 and DQB1; roughly 510 for DQA1; some 590 for DPA1; and around 490 for DPB1. Rather than using new phenotypic data, the later analysis identified candidate immune exposures from TCR beta sequences and from how often those sequences occurred across donors. In a later genetic analysis, genome-wide SNP genotypes for about 65% of the roughly 700 donors were used, and that subset was treated as a discovery cohort. Around 330 gigabases of sequencing data and tens of millions of unique TCR sequences made up an early release that covered several hundred HLA-typed donors. HLA typing covered class I and class II loci at four-digit resolution. Of the 300 to 500 genotyped donors, roughly 80% were placed in the genetic ancestry cluster associated with self-reported Caucasian donors. In an earlier analysis of about 590 of the donors, high-throughput TCR beta sequencing was used to judge whether each TCR beta V gene segment behaved as functional or pseudogenic. Five DR-DQ haplotypes were handled as single units for association and clustering, since linkage in the cohort was strong. A separate validation cohort of some 130 different subjects was used in addition to the approximately 700-subject first cohort. The study used immunosequencing to profile the T cell repertoires of more than 650 subjects and linked those repertoires to cytomegalovirus serostatus. In a later analysis, previously published TCR beta repertoires from 550 to 750 donors were re-analyzed and high-resolution HLA genotyping was added so that TCR occurrence patterns could be studied. Donor age, sex, ethnicity and CMV serostatus were compiled alongside the repertoire data. To predict cytomegalovirus infection status, the study brought together high-throughput TCR immunosequencing, statistical association of individual TCRs with disease status, and machine learning. On average, roughly 240,000 unique TCR beta nucleotide sequences were sequenced per donor among roughly 430 genotyped donors of the cohort, with roughly 20% of those sequences being non-productive. Broader findings and caveats from the paper: In a later analysis, most CMV-associated TCR beta chains were found to appear HLA-restricted, with HLA associations seemingly driven largely by CMV exposure. The study listed 150 to 200 TCR beta chains as associated with cytomegalovirus. Cytomegalovirus status was reported to be diagnosed by the classifier with high specificity and sensitivity in both the original and validation cohorts. HLA typing was unavailable for some donors at each locus, so association tests used only the typed subset. Some IMGT-functional V segments, including TRBV6-2 and TRBV6-3, could not be distinguished by the 87-base-pair reads and were therefore excluded. Immune exposure information for the cohort was limited to CMV serostatus. V-gene and J-gene trimming of TCR beta chains was associated with a missense DCLRE1C variant in a later genetic analysis, and the association was replicated in an independent cohort. In a later analysis, TCR association rates were found to vary across HLA loci, with the most associated TCRs seen for DRB1 alleles and the fewest for HLA-C alleles. Roughly uniform sequencing depth across donors was assumed in presence/absence analyses, although this assumption may not hold. In a later analysis, 15,000 to 20,000 TCR beta sequences were associated with specific HLA alleles at a false discovery rate of 0.05. In an earlier analysis of about 600 of the donors, most TCR beta V segments appeared in productive rearrangements about 87% or about 30% of the time, broadly matching IMGT annotations. According to a later analysis, parvovirus B19, influenza, CMV and Epstein-Barr virus appeared linked to several top co-occurrence clusters. A further reported finding was that TCR beta sequences accurately predicted the HLA-A and HLA-B alleles for most subjects in the first cohort. Across donors, most TCR sequences were observed very rarely, whereas some public TCRs were present in many individuals. A later genetic analysis reported fewer N-insertions in productive TCRs among donors in an Asian-associated ancestry cluster than the roughly 700-donor mean. When HLA alleles, especially DR and DQ, strongly co-occurred, TCR associations were difficult to assign to individual alleles. Three of the identified cytomegalovirus-associated TCR beta chains were confirmed in vitro to be specific for cytomegalovirus antigens. A cluster of highly shared sequence variants was judged likely to be a technical artifact of the sequencing pipeline. In a later analysis, HLA-associated TCR beta chains showed more clonal expansion and lower generation probabilities than non-associated chains that were equally common. Correlated functional status among segregating V segments might be attributable to linkage disequilibrium, but an unknown experimental factor could not be ruled out. The cohort was sequenced for TCR beta chains only, and without alpha or paired-chain data the features that could be detected were limited. The earlier analysis of about 600 of the donors excluded some 15 rarely observed V segments, including chromosome 9 orphons, because counts were too low. The authors suggested that the approach could potentially be generalized to other disease states and immunological phenotypes.

In total, just over 650 healthy bone marrow donors made up the cohort. At the time of sampling, every cohort member was nominally healthy, though immune exposures that went unrecorded were likely present. The donor tested CMV seropositive and was one of the 289 seropositive cohort members. Every donor gave a peripheral blood sample, and the peripheral blood mononuclear cells from that sample were used for TCR beta sequencing. The Qiagen DNeasy Blood Extraction Kit was used to extract genomic DNA from the blood cell samples. CDR1 is given as GTSNPN and CDR2 as SVGIG, both from the germline V gene (reference sequence). Cut back by 5 bases and 1 base, the V and J ends lie 8 bases apart. Reading from cysteine to phenylalanine, the CDR3 counts 13 amino acids. Only the CDR3 portion is preserved as DNA: 39 bases, with reading frame beginning at the first base. The method behind the library was the immunoSEQ multiplex PCR assay. For the multiplex PCR, a mixture combining 60 forward primers for TCR Vbeta segments and 13 reverse primers for TCR Jbeta segments was used. Amplification of the CDR3 region of rearranged TCR beta genes was performed with a multiplex PCR assay on genomic DNA. Amplified TCR beta libraries were sequenced as 87-base-pair reads on the Illumina HiSeq System. The study's processing was this. A later analysis tallied 75 million to 85 million unique TCR beta chains across the 700 or so repertoires, and about 12 million of those chains were shared by two or more donors. Raw reads were error-corrected and collapsed into unique sequences by a nearest-neighbor algorithm in which closely related sequences were merged to remove PCR and sequencing errors. CDR3 sequences were aligned to IMGT reference sequences to assign V, D and J gene segments. For a sequence to be retained, at least a six-nucleotide match to both a V gene segment and a J gene segment was required. A rearrangement counted as productive if the CDR3 had no stop codons and remained in frame with V and J, and every other rearrangement counted as non-productive. CDR3 was defined according to IMGT convention as the region running from the second conserved V-encoded cysteine to the conserved J-encoded phenylalanine. The earlier analysis of about 640 of the donors excluded any sequence lacking an unambiguous match to a single V gene segment. In an earlier analysis of around 590 of the donors, a V segment was called functional when productive rearrangements were above 56.7%, and segregating when the standard deviation between donors exceeded 5%. A statistical classification framework was developed to diagnose cytomegalovirus status using the catalog of TCR beta chain sequences. In a later analysis, V and J genes were assigned by comparing TCR nucleotide sequences against IMGT/GENE-DB human TR gene sequences. A later analysis assigned CDR3 sequences and most-parsimonious VDJ recombination scenarios with the TCRdist pipeline. In a later analysis, each TCR beta chain was defined by its CDR3 amino acid sequence together with its V-gene family, and reads lacking a unique V-gene family were excluded. A later analysis removed 450 to 600 highly shared, low-generation-probability nucleotide sequences to deal with suspected cross-contamination and a sequencing artifact. For each public chain, a later analysis derived a clonal expansion index from normalized ranks of inferred template counts within each repertoire. Generation probabilities in a later analysis came from a VDJ recombination model fitted to out-of-frame rearrangements, and those results were checked against IGoR. A later analysis scored TCR-TCR, TCR-HLA and TCR-CMV co-occurrence with hypergeometric tests, applying a repertoire-size bias correction to TCR pairs. A later analysis estimated false discovery rates by permuting HLA or CMV assignments 20 times. In a later analysis, co-occurring TCRs were grouped using DBSCAN, and TCRdist sequence similarity was added for clustering within HLA-allele-positive subsets. Co-occurrence clustering excluded repertoires with fewer than 30,000 or more than 120,000 public chains, plus five with anomalous nucleotide sharing. What TCRdb holds here is the immuneACCESS table cut down to in-frame rearrangements. Part of the clones is not present; checked against another copy, under half of the missing clones reflect an unresolved V gene, and the others are unexplained. V, J and clone size were drawn from that table, and D and trimming were deduced from the DNA. Within this sample are about 160,000 clones, with roughly four fifths of them counted one time only. The ten top clones hold under 1% of the sample.

This clone was detected only once. No antigen is known for it. The input lacks base qualities; no much larger clone sits a single base away. The material sequenced was PBMCs. The rearranged segments are TRBV30 and TRBJ2-2, with the D segment identity uncertain. This receptor was taken from a girl aged 2 to 10 in good health and CMV-seropositive. The CDR3 corresponds to CAWARGNTGELFF. The DNA sequence follows: TGTGCCTGGGCCAGAGGGAACACCGGGGAGCTGTTTTTT.